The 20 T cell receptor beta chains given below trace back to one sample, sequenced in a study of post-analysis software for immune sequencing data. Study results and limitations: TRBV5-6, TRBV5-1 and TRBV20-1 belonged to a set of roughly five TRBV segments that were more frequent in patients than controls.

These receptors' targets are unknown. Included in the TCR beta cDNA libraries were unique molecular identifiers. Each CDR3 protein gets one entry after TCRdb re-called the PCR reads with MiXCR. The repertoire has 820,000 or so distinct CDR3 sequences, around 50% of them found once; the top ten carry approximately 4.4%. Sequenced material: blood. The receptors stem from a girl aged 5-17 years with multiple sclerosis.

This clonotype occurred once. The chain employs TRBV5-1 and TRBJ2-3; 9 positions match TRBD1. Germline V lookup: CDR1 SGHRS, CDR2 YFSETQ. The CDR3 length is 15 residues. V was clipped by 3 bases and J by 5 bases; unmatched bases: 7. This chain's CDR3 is CASSWGQGAGDTQYF. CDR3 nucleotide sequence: TGCGCCAGCAGCTGGGGACAGGGCGCGGGAGATACGCAGTATTTT.

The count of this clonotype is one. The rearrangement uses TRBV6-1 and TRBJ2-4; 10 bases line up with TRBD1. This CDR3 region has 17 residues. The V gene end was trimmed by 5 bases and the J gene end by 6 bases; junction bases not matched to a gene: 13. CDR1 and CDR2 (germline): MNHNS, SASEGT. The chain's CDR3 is CASSRTGGKSIGNIQYF. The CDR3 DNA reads TGTGCCAGCAGTCGGACAGGGGGGAAGAGTATCGGAAACATTCAGTACTTC.

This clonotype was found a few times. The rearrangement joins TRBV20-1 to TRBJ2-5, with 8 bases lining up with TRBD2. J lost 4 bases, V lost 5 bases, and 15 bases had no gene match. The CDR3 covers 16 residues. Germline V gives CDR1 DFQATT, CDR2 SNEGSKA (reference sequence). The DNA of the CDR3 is TGCAGTGCTCATCTCCGAGGCGCGGCGGGAGGAGAGACCCAGTACTTC. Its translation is CSAHLRGAAGGETQYF.

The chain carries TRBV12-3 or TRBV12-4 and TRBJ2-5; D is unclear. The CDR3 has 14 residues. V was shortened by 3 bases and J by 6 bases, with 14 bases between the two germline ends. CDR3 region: CASSLWQPVKTQYF. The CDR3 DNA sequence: TGTGCCAGCAGTTTGTGGCAGCCTGTGAAGACCCAGTACTTC.

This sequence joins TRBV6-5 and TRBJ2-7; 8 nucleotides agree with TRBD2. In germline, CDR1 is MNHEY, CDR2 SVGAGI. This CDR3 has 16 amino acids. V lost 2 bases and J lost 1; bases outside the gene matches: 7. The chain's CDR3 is CASSYGAVAGSYEQYF. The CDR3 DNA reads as TGTGCCAGCAGTTACGGTGCGGTAGCGGGGTCCTACGAGCAGTACTTC.

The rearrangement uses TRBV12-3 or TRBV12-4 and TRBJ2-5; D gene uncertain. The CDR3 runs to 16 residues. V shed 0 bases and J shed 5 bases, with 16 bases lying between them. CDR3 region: CASSLASGGFSETQYF. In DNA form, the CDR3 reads TGTGCCAGCAGTTTAGCGTCCGGTGGTTTTTCGGAGACCCAGTACTTC.

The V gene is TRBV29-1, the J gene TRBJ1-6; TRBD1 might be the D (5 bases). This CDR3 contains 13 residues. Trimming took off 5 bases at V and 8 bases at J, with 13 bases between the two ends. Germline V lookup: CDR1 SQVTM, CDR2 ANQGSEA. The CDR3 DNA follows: TGCAGCGTTCTCGAGGGGTCTGATTCACCCCTCCACTTT. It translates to CSVLEGSDSPLHF.

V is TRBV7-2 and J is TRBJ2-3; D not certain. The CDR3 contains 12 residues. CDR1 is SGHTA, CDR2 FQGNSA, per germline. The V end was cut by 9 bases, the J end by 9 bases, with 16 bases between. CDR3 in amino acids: CASSPLIRTQYF. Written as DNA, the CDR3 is TGTGCCAGTAGCCCTCTTATTCGAACGCAGTATTTT.

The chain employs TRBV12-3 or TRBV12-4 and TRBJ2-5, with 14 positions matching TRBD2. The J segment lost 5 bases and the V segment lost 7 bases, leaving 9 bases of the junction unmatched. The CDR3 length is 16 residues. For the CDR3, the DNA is TGTGCCAGCACCTGGACTAGCGGGGGGACGCGGGAGACCCAGTACTTC. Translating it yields CASTWTSGGTRETQYF.

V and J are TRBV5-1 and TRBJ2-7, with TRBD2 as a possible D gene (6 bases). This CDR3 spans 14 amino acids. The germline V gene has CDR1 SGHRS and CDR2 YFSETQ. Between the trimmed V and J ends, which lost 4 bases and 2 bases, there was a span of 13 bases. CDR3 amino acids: CASSPTGLTYEQYF. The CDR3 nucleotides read TGCGCCAGCAGCCCCACGGGACTTACCTACGAGCAGTACTTC.

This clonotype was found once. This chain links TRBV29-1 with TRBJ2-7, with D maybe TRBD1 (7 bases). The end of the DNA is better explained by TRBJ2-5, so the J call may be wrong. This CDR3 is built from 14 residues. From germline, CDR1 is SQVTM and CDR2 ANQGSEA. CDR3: CSVSSGTAGETQYF. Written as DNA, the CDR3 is TGCAGCGTGTCATCCGGGACAGCGGGAGAGACCCAGTACTTC.

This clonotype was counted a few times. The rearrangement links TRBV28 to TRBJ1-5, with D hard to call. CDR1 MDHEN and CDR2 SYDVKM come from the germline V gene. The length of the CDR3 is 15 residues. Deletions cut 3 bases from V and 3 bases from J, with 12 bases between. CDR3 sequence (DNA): TGTGCCAGCAGTTTCCGGGTCCCCGTCAATCAGCCCCAGCATTTT. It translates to CASSFRVPVNQPQHF.

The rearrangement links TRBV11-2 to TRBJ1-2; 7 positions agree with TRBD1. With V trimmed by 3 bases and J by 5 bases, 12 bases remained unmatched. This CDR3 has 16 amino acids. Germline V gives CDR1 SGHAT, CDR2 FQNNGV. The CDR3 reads CASSFSKGGRIYGYTF. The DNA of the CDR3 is TGTGCCAGCAGCTTCTCTAAAGGGGGCCGGATATATGGCTACACCTTC.

This CDR3 is CASSLRLDRGSPLHF. The CDR3 bases are TGTGCCAGCAGCCTTAGGTTGGACAGGGGTTCTCCCCTCCACTTT. V and J are TRBV14 and TRBJ1-6, with TRBD1 identical over 9 bases. V lost 4 bases, J lost 13 bases, and 11 bases stayed unmatched. Germline V lookup: CDR1 SGHDN, CDR2 FVKESK. The CDR3 covers 15 residues.

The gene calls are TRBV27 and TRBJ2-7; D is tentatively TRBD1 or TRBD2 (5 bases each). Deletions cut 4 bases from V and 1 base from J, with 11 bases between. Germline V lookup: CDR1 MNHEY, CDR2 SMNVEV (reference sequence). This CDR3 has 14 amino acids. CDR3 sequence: CASSSRDGSYEQYF. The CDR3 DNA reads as TGTGCCAGCAGTTCCCGGGACGGTTCCTACGAGCAGTACTTC.

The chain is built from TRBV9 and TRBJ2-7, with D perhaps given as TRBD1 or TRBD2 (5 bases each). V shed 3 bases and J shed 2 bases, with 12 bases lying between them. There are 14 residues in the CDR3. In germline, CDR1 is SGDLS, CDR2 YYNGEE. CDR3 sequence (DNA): TGTGCCAGCAGCGGAAGGGACCTGACCTACGAGCAGTACTTC. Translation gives CASSGRDLTYEQYF.

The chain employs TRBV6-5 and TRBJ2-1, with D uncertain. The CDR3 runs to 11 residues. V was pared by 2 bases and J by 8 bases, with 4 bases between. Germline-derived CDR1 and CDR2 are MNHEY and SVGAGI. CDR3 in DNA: TGTGCCAGCAGTTACGAGGATGAGCAGTTCTTC. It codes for CASSYEDEQFF.

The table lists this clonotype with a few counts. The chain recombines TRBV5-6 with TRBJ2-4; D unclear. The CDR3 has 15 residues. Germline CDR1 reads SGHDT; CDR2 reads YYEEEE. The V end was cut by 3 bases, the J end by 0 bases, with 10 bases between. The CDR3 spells CASSSTDLAKNIQYF. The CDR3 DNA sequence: TGTGCCAGCAGCTCGACGGACCTAGCCAAAAACATTCAGTACTTC.

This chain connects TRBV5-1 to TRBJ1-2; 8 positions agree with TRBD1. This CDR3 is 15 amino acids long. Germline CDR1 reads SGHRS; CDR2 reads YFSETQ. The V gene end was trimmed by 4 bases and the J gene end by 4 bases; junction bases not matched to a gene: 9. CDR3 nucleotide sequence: TGCGCCAGCAGCCTACGGACAGGGATGTCCTATGGCTACACCTTC. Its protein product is CASSLRTGMSYGYTF.

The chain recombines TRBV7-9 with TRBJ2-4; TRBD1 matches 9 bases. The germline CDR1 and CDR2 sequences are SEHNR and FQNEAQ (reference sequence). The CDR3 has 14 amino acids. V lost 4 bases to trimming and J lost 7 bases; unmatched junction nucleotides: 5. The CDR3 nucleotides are TGTGCCAGCAGCTCAGGGACAGGGAACAACATTCAGTACTTC. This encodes CASSSGTGNNIQYF.